What follows are 8 T cell receptor beta chains derived from one specimen sequenced in a study of molecular identifiers for immune sequencing clone quantification. MiXCR was run by TCRdb on the PCR reads, yielding one entry per CDR3 protein. The table shows under 600,000 distinct CDR3 sequences, with about a quarter occurring only once. The material sequenced was naive CD8+ T cells from blood, with Jurkat cell RNA spiked in. This sample's subset: FACS-sorted CD8+CD4-CCR7+CD45RA+ naive T cells. The receptors here all came from a human donor in good health. Some libraries in this study had Jurkat cell RNA spiked in.

The chain recombines TRBV9 with TRBJ2-7, with TRBD1 matching over 7 bases. The CDR3 is 14 amino acids. Unmatched junction bases numbered 5, after V lost 3 bases and J lost 2 bases. Looked up from germline, CDR1 is SGDLS and CDR2 is YYNGEE. The CDR3, as DNA: TGTGCCAGCAGCGGCCGGGACAGTACCTACGAGCAGTACTTC. Translation: CASSGRDSTYEQYF.

Ten or more counts support this clonotype. The CDR3 here is CASSAAETTPNEKLFF. The DNA for the CDR3 is TGTGCCAGCAGTGCTGCGGAAACTACACCTAATGAAAAACTGTTTTTT. J is TRBJ1-4 and V is TRBV28; no firm D call. With 5 bases removed from V and 3 bases from J, the gap between germline ends came to 16 bases. The CDR3 has 16 amino acids. Per the germline V gene, CDR1 is MDHEN and CDR2 is SYDVKM.

For the CDR3, the DNA is TGCGCCAGCAGCACGGGGGAATGGGGCATTCAGTACTTC. Protein product: CASSTGEWGIQYF. V gene TRBV10-2 combines with J gene TRBJ2-4; tentatively, D is TRBD2 (6 bases). Trimming cost V 6 bases and J 9 bases, with 15 bases left between them. The CDR3 is 13 amino acids. Germline V gene lookup returns CDR1 WSHSY and CDR2 SAAADI.

This chain connects TRBV28 to TRBJ2-7; 10 bases match TRBD2. The germline CDR1 and CDR2 sequences are MDHEN and SYDVKM. The CDR3 runs 15 residues. V lost 7 bases and J lost 3; bases outside the gene matches: 9. The CDR3 protein is CASTHRASGGYEQYF. Written as DNA, the CDR3 is TGTGCCAGCACCCACCGGGCTAGCGGGGGCTACGAGCAGTACTTC.

Many counts were recorded for this clonotype. The chain recombines TRBV6-2 or TRBV6-3 with TRBJ2-3; 7 bases are shared with TRBD2. CDR1 is MNHEY and CDR2 is SVGEGT in the germline V gene. Losses at the gene ends were 2 bases for V and 7 bases for J; bases not matched to a gene: 12. This CDR3 is built from 16 residues. The CDR3: CASSYVGGPGLHTQYF. CDR3 bases: TGTGCCAGCAGTTACGTAGGTGGACCGGGACTACATACGCAGTATTTT.

This clonotype was counted many times. This chain connects TRBV2 to TRBJ1-2, with D possibly matching TRBD1 (5 bases). V dropped 3 bases and J dropped 7 bases, with 15 bases sitting between them. Germline V CDR1 and CDR2: SNHLY, FYNNEI. This CDR3 contains 14 residues. Here the CDR3 DNA reads TGTGCCAGCAGTGAGCCAGGGAATAGCTCTGGCTACACCTTC. Its translation is CASSEPGNSSGYTF.

On this clonotype itself: A much larger clone lies a single base off, so this may be a read error. V usage is TRBV4-3 and J usage is TRBJ1-1; no definite D call. This CDR3 contains 14 residues. Germline-derived CDR1 and CDR2 are LGHNA and YSLEER. CDR3 loop: CASSQDSEVTGAFF. The CDR3 DNA reads TGCGCCAGCAGCCAAGATTCGGAGGTGACTGGAGCTTTCTTT.

This clonotype was counted only a few times. This chain links TRBV4-1 with TRBJ2-7, with TRBD2 matching over 12 bases. The CDR3 loop spans 15 amino acids. V lost 2 bases to trimming and J lost 7 bases; unmatched junction nucleotides: 6. Per germline, CDR1 MGHRA and CDR2 YSYEKL. CDR3 in DNA: TGCGCCAGCAGCCAATCGACTAGCGGGAGCGGTGAGCAGTACTTC. Its protein product is CASSQSTSGSGEQYF.